Each of the 27 T cell receptor beta chains below was sequenced from the same sample in a study of blood T cells in healthy people across ages. Through a sample-barcoded 5' primer and a J-beta primer mix, a second PCR was run for about 6 to 11 cycles. TCRdb redid the calling of the 5' RACE reads with MiXCR, one entry per CDR3 protein. The sample includes roughly 800,000 distinct CDR3 sequences, around half of them seen just once. The sample comprised blood. These receptor sequences come from a man of 80 years or more in good health.

The DNA for the CDR3 is TGCAGTGCTAGAGCATCTCCGAGGGATACGCAGTATTTT. Translation: CSARASPRDTQYF. The V and J genes are TRBV20-1 and TRBJ2-3; D not certain. Per the germline V gene, CDR1 is DFQATT and CDR2 is SNEGSKA (reference sequence). This CDR3 contains 13 residues. The V end lost 1 base, the J end lost 6 bases, and 11 bases lay between the germline ends.

The V call is TRBV29-1, the J call TRBJ2-1, with D unresolved. This CDR3 has 12 amino acids. Germline V lookup: CDR1 SQVTM, CDR2 ANQGSEA. V was shortened by 3 bases and J by 9 bases, with 12 bases between the two germline ends. The CDR3 protein is CSVEPLLGEQFF. In DNA form, the CDR3 reads TGCAGCGTTGAGCCGCTCTTGGGTGAGCAGTTCTTC.

V usage is TRBV20-1 and J usage is TRBJ1-1; possibly TRBD1 for D (5 bases). The V and J ends lost 3 bases and 5 bases respectively, with 13 bases between them. The CDR3 contains 13 residues. Germline assignment: CDR1 DFQATT and CDR2 SNEGSKA (reference sequence). CDR3 coding DNA: TGCAGTGCTAGTAAGGGGATCGGTACTGAAGCTTTCTTT. Translation: CSASKGIGTEAFF.

This clonotype was detected a few times. This chain joins TRBV5-1 and TRBJ2-7; no definite D call. The CDR3 sequence is 15 residues long. From germline, CDR1 is SGHRS and CDR2 YFSETQ. V dropped 4 bases and J dropped 1 base, with 15 bases sitting between them. The CDR3 loop reads CASSDRNPLSYEQYF. The CDR3 coding sequence is TGCGCCAGCAGCGACCGAAACCCTCTATCCTACGAGCAGTACTTC.

J is TRBJ2-7 and V is TRBV3-1; D possibly corresponds to TRBD2 (6 bases). Germline loops: CDR1 LGHDT, CDR2 YNNKEL (reference sequence). There are 14 residues in the CDR3. Trimming took 3 bases from V and 12 from J, leaving 21 bases between them. In nucleotides, the CDR3 is TGTGCCAGCAGCCAGAGCGCGGTCAGGGAGGCCTCGTACTTC. Amino acids: CASSQSAVREASYF.

V is TRBV7-2 and J is TRBJ1-2; a weak D match, TRBD1 (5 bases). This CDR3 spans 13 amino acids. Trimming stripped 1 base from V and 6 bases from J, with 9 bases between. Germline CDR1 is SGHTA and CDR2 is FQGNSA. Written as DNA, the CDR3 is TGTGCCAGCAGCTTAGACGGGGGACATGGCTACACCTTC. Its translation is CASSLDGGHGYTF.

The chain uses TRBV20-1 and TRBJ2-3; D is perhaps TRBD1 (6 bases). Germline lookup yields CDR1 DFQATT and CDR2 SNEGSKA (reference sequence). Deletions cut 7 bases from V and 4 bases from J, with 9 bases between. The CDR3 extends over 11 amino acids. The CDR3 region is CSGTGSDTQYF. CDR3 DNA: TGCAGTGGAACAGGGTCAGATACGCAGTATTTT.

This clonotype was seen once. This sequence joins TRBV2 and TRBJ2-5; D is unclear. V lost 5 bases, J lost 9 bases, and 16 bases lay in between. Per the germline V gene, CDR1 is SNHLY and CDR2 is FYNNEI. The CDR3 consists of 13 residues. CDR3 amino acids: CASSPTPLGAQYF. The CDR3 region has the DNA TGTGCCAGCAGTCCAACTCCCCTTGGGGCCCAGTACTTC.

The gene calls are TRBV19 and TRBJ1-2, with 7 bases aligning to TRBD1. After removal of 6 bases from V and 0 bases from J, the junction contained 7 bases not matched to a gene. CDR1 and CDR2 (germline): LNHDA, SQIVND (reference sequence). The CDR3 spans 15 residues. In nucleotides, the CDR3 is TGTGCCAGTAGCCCCGGGACAGTAGCTAACTATGGCTACACCTTC. It yields the protein CASSPGTVANYGYTF.

This chain links TRBV2 with TRBJ2-5, with no clear D. The J call is in doubt because the DNA end fits TRBJ2-7 better. This CDR3 is 14 amino acids long. The V gene's germline CDR1 is SNHLY and CDR2 FYNNEI. The CDR3 DNA is TGTGCCAGCAGGCAGACCTACTTGGCCTACGAGCAGTACTTC. The encoded protein is CASRQTYLAYEQYF.

This clonotype appeared a few times. The chain is built from TRBV24-1 and TRBJ2-7; 13 bases align to TRBD2. The junction had 3 bases not matched to a gene; V was cut back by 3 bases and J by 2 bases. Germline lookup yields CDR1 KGHDR and CDR2 SFDVKD. The length of the CDR3 is 16 residues. The CDR3, as DNA: TGTGCCACCAGTGATAGCGGACTAGCGGGAGCCTACGAGCAGTACTTC. Translated: CATSDSGLAGAYEQYF.

The chain links TRBV12-3 or TRBV12-4 to TRBJ2-3; D uncertain. The V end lost 6 bases, the J end lost 0 bases, and 13 bases lay between the germline ends. The CDR3 runs 15 residues. The CDR3 sequence is CASSTVRESTDTQYF. CDR3 bases: TGTGCCAGCAGCACCGTCAGAGAGAGCACAGATACGCAGTATTTT.

CDR3 DNA: TGTGCCAGCAGCTTGTTCGCTGAAAAACTGTTTTTT. It is translated as CASSLFAEKLFF. The chain links TRBV9 to TRBJ1-4; no clear D. The V and J ends lost 4 bases and 7 bases respectively, with 8 bases between them. The CDR3 is 12 residues long. Germline V gene lookup returns CDR1 SGDLS and CDR2 YYNGEE.

This chain connects TRBV7-2 to TRBJ2-7; possible D gene TRBD2, 5 bases. The V end lost 1 base, the J end lost 3 bases, and 13 bases lay between the germline ends. Germline loops: CDR1 SGHTA, CDR2 FQGNSA. The CDR3 sequence is 15 residues long. This chain's CDR3 is CASSLDALDYYEQYF. DNA of the CDR3: TGTGCCAGCAGCTTAGATGCCCTTGACTACTACGAGCAGTACTTC.

The gene calls are TRBV29-1 and TRBJ2-1; TRBD2 is a possible D gene (6 bases). Per the germline V gene, CDR1 is SQVTM and CDR2 is ANQGSEA. CDR3 length: 14 residues. V lost 0 bases and J 2 bases, leaving 8 bases between the germline ends. The CDR3 is CSVEEGGAYNEQFF. The DNA of the CDR3 is TGCAGCGTTGAAGAGGGGGGTGCCTACAATGAGCAGTTCTTC.

This clonotype has just a few counts. The V and J genes are TRBV7-9 and TRBJ1-1, with D maybe TRBD1 (5 bases). The CDR3 is 14 residues long. The V and J ends lost 4 bases and 4 bases respectively, with 13 bases between them. The germline gives CDR1 SEHNR, CDR2 FQNEAQ (reference sequence). The CDR3 reads CASSSYQGATEAFF. The CDR3 DNA reads as TGTGCCAGCAGCTCGTATCAGGGTGCCACTGAAGCTTTCTTT.

The chain recombines TRBV6-5 with TRBJ2-1; 9 nucleotides agree with TRBD1. The DNA end is more similar to TRBJ2-7, so the J call may be wrong. Germline CDR1 reads MNHEY; CDR2 reads SVGAGI. The CDR3 length is 15 residues. CDR3 protein: CASIPGTGHYNEQYF. CDR3 bases: TGTGCCAGCATCCCAGGGACAGGGCACTACAATGAGCAGTACTTC.

In its sample, this clonotype was seen once. The gene calls are TRBV27 and TRBJ1-2; 7 nucleotides line up with TRBD1. The CDR3 runs 16 residues. Germline V gene sequence: CDR1 MNHEY, CDR2 SMNVEV (reference sequence). V trimming: 8 bases; J trimming: 4 bases; junction bases outside the gene matches: 16. CDR3 loop: CASGQRAGGGGYGYTF. CDR3 bases: TGTGCCAGCGGCCAAAGAGCAGGGGGAGGGGGCTATGGCTACACCTTC.

The CDR3 DNA is TGTGCCAGCAGCCGGGGGCTGTGGTCAGATACGCAGTATTTT. It is translated as CASSRGLWSDTQYF. The chain combines TRBV2 with TRBJ2-3; D might be TRBD1 or TRBD2, each matching 6 bases. V was pared by 6 bases and J by 4 bases, with 14 bases between. Germline values: CDR1 SNHLY, CDR2 FYNNEI. The CDR3 loop spans 14 amino acids.

The rearrangement uses TRBV20-1 and TRBJ2-3, with unresolved D. V lost 6 bases to trimming and J lost 0 bases, with 7 bases between them. This CDR3 comprises 12 residues. Germline CDR1 is DFQATT and CDR2 is SNEGSKA (reference sequence). The CDR3 coding sequence is TGCAGTGCACCAGCTAGCACAGATACGCAGTATTTT. Translated: CSAPASTDTQYF.

This CDR3 is CASSFRTDENIQYF. The CDR3 nucleotides are TGTGCCAGCAGCTTTAGGACAGATGAAAACATTCAGTACTTC. This chain connects TRBV5-6 to TRBJ2-4, with a weak D call TRBD1 (6 bases). The CDR3 is 14 residues long. V lost 2 bases to trimming and J lost 5 bases, with 11 bases between them. Germline V gene data show CDR1 as SGHDT and CDR2 as YYEEEE.

This clonotype occurred a few times. This sequence joins TRBV3-1 and TRBJ2-1; no clear D. TRBJ2-7 explains the end of the DNA better; the J call may be wrong. Germline assignment: CDR1 LGHDT and CDR2 YNNKEL (reference sequence). The CDR3 length is 15 residues. The CDR3 reads CASSRRVISYNEQYF. The CDR3 DNA reads as TGTGCCAGCAGCCGCCGCGTGATCTCCTACAATGAGCAGTACTTC.

This clonotype showed up just once. The gene calls are TRBV12-3 or TRBV12-4 and TRBJ2-3; TRBD2 aligns across 11 bases. This CDR3 contains 15 residues. With 6 bases clipped from V and 5 bases from J, the junction kept 7 bases outside the gene matches. The CDR3 DNA follows: TGTGCCAGCAGCCTTAGCGGGAGGGGCATAGATACGCAGTATTTT. This gives the protein CASSLSGRGIDTQYF.

The chain employs TRBV12-3 or TRBV12-4 and TRBJ1-1; no clear D gene. Trimming shortened V by 4 bases and J by 6 bases, and 18 bases separated the two germline ends. This CDR3 contains 15 residues. In DNA form, the CDR3 reads TGTGCCAGCAGTTCCACCGGTTTTTCCCAATCTGAAGCTTTCTTT. Its protein product is CASSSTGFSQSEAFF.

The rearrangement uses TRBV28 and TRBJ1-2, with 8 positions matching TRBD1. The ends lost 7 bases at V and 4 bases at J; junction bases unmatched: 11. The CDR3 has 15 amino acids. CDR1 is MDHEN and CDR2 is SYDVKM in the germline V gene. CDR3 amino acids: CASKGGAGGGYGYTF. The CDR3 DNA follows: TGTGCCAGCAAGGGAGGGGCAGGGGGCGGCTATGGCTACACCTTC.

Concerning this clonotype itself: Just one base apart from a much larger clone, this may be a read error. The genes are TRBV7-9 and TRBJ1-1; a weak D match, TRBD1 (6 bases). Germline V CDR1 and CDR2: SEHNR, FQNEAQ (reference sequence). CDR3 length equals 14 residues. The V gene lost 4 bases and the J gene lost 3 bases, with 12 bases spanning the gap. CDR3 nucleotides: TGTGCCAGCAGCTCCCTCAGGGGAGACACTGAAGCTTTCTTT. Its translation: CASSSLRGDTEAFF.

As to this clonotype: At one end, the junction sequence differs from germline, possibly due to a read error. The rearrangement links TRBV7-2 to TRBJ2-4, with a possible D match to TRBD2 (6 bases). The CDR3 runs to 16 residues. Per the germline V gene, CDR1 is SGHTA and CDR2 is FQGNSA. CDR3 sequence reads: CASANGGILAKNVQYF. CDR3 bases: TGTGCCAGCGCAAATGGGGGAATACTAGCCAAAAACGTTCAGTACTTC.